This TCR beta chain was identified during a study of T cell responses to AZD1222 COVID-19 vaccine. About the study: Recipients boosted at about 4 weeks or about 12 weeks are pooled. Broader study findings: Only a handful of AZD1222 recipients, several in all, had baseline seropositivity. Close to half of spike-specific TCRs reportedly recognize unmutated variant regions.

TCRdb keeps only in-frame clones here, not all; method: immunoSEQ multiplex PCR. The sample contains about 100,000 clones, around nine tenths of which appear only once. V was trimmed by 0 bases and J by 3 bases, leaving 10 bases between them. CDR3 size: 15 residues. Germline assignment: CDR1 LGHDT and CDR2 YNNKEL (reference sequence). The table lists this clone with many counts. Its specificity is not known. This TCR came from an adult in good health. The starting material was peripheral blood, obtained on day 0 of AZD1222 vaccination. The V gene is TRBV3-1 (or the pseudogene TRBV3-2), the J gene TRBJ2-3, with D perhaps matching TRBD1 or TRBD2 (5 bases each). The CDR3 sequence is CASSQEWDRTDTQYF. In DNA, the CDR3 is TGTGCCAGCAGCCAAGAGTGGGACCGTACAGATACGCAGTATTTT.